A selection of T cell receptor beta chains follows, all from one sample in a study of T cells after yellow fever vaccination. TCRdb called the 5' RACE reads again in MiXCR, with one record for every CDR3 protein. Of about 300,000 distinct CDR3 sequences detected, approximately 4% appear once; the ten largest clones hold 24%. This material consisted of PBMCs, taken 5 days after the yellow fever booster vaccination. All receptors come from a man aged 18-30 years who received the YFV17D yellow fever vaccine. The CDR3 runs from the conserved cysteine through the conserved F or W. The D gene is left open where the match is weak. A clone size is listed for some rows: how often the clone was seen (once, few, many), or a class if it is expanded.

TRBV10-2	TRBJ2-2	-	many	CASSGGGAGELFF	TGCGCCAGCAGTGGAGGGGGGGCCGGGGAGCTGTTTTTT
TRBV20-1	TRBJ2-5	-	many	CSASVGARYQETQYF	TGCAGTGCTAGTGTGGGGGCCAGGTACCAAGAGACCCAGTACTTC
TRBV7-2	TRBJ2-7	-	-	CASSDRISYEQYF	TGTGCCAGCAGCGACAGGATATCCTACGAGCAGTACTTC
TRBV7-6	TRBJ2-2	-	many	CASSLVRPQIGELFF	TGTGCCAGCAGCTTAGTCAGACCACAGATCGGGGAGCTGTTTTTT
TRBV6-5	TRBJ2-2	-	-	CASRYVDRNTGELIF	TGTGCCAGCAGATACGTAGACAGGAACACCGGGGAGCTGATTTTT
TRBV7-8	TRBJ1-5	-	many	CASSSTGNQPQHF	TGTGCCAGCAGCTCCACCGGTAATCAGCCCCAGCATTTT
TRBV3-1	TRBJ2-7	TRBD2	-	CASSTGTSGSYEQYF	TGTGCCAGCAGCACCGGGACTAGCGGCTCCTACGAGCAGTACTTC
TRBV6-1	TRBJ2-2	TRBD1	-	CASSAGGANTGELFF	TGTGCCAGCAGTGCAGGGGGCGCGAACACCGGGGAGCTGTTTTTT
TRBV7-2	TRBJ2-3	TRBD1	many	CAGTRDRDTDTQYF	TGTGCCGGCACCCGGGACAGGGACACAGATACGCAGTATTTT
TRBV5-1	TRBJ1-2	TRBD1	-	CASSFDDRDQDANGYTF	TGCGCCAGCAGCTTCGACGACAGGGACCAAGATGCTAATGGCTACACCTTC
TRBV20-1	TRBJ1-5	-	-	CSVRGAGGFRNQPQHF	TGCAGTGTTCGAGGGGCGGGAGGGTTCCGCAATCAGCCCCAGCATTTT
TRBV15	TRBJ2-1	TRBD1	few	CATSFAGGNEQFF	TGTGCCACCAGCTTCGCAGGGGGCAATGAGCAGTTCTTC
TRBV2	TRBJ2-1	-	many	CASSVLGYNEQFF	TGTGCCAGCAGTGTACTCGGATACAATGAGCAGTTCTTC
TRBV4-1	TRBJ2-5	-	few	CASSQVALKETQYF	TGCGCCAGCAGCCAAGTAGCTTTGAAAGAGACCCAGTACTTC
TRBV5-1	TRBJ2-1	-	few	CASSPPVYNEQFF	TGCGCCAGCAGCCCCCCAGTCTACAATGAGCAGTTCTTC
TRBV6-5	TRBJ1-1	-	-	CASSSQSRDTEAFF	TGTGCCAGCAGTTCTCAGAGCAGGGACACTGAAGCTTTCTTT
TRBV7-8	TRBJ2-3	TRBD2	many	CASSLALGTSGGPLADTQYF	TGTGCCAGCAGCTTAGCGCTAGGGACTAGCGGGGGCCCATTAGCAGATACGCAGTATTTT
TRBV20-1	TRBJ2-7	-	many	CSAREHKTGEQYF	TGCAGTGCTAGAGAACATAAGACGGGCGAGCAGTACTTC
TRBV7-2	TRBJ2-5	TRBD1	-	CASRTGGRETQYF	TGTGCCAGCAGAACAGGGGGACGGGAGACCCAGTACTTC
TRBV4-2	TRBJ2-1	-	many	CASSQDTDSNNEQFF	TGTGCCAGCAGCCAAGACACGGACTCCAACAATGAGCAGTTCTTC
TRBV4-3	TRBJ2-4	-	many	CASSQDGQAGPKNIQYF	TGCGCCAGCAGCCAAGATGGCCAGGCAGGACCCAAAAACATTCAGTACTTC
TRBV5-1	TRBJ2-3	TRBD2	-	CASSLNVGPGTSGLLDTQYF	TGCGCCAGCAGCTTGAACGTTGGGCCCGGGACTAGCGGGCTATTAGATACGCAGTATTTT
TRBV27	TRBJ2-1	TRBD2	few	CASSQTSGGLDEQFF	TGTGCCAGCAGTCAGACTAGCGGGGGGCTGGATGAGCAGTTCTTC
TRBV12-3/TRBV12-4	TRBJ1-1	TRBD1	few	CASSLKSRGLLMSTEAFF	TGTGCCAGCAGTCTAAAATCCAGGGGGCTGTTAATGAGTACTGAAGCTTTCTTT
TRBV11-2	TRBJ2-3	TRBD2	few	CASSYRLAGVSDTQYF	TGTGCCAGCAGCTACAGGCTAGCGGGGGTGTCGGATACGCAGTATTTT